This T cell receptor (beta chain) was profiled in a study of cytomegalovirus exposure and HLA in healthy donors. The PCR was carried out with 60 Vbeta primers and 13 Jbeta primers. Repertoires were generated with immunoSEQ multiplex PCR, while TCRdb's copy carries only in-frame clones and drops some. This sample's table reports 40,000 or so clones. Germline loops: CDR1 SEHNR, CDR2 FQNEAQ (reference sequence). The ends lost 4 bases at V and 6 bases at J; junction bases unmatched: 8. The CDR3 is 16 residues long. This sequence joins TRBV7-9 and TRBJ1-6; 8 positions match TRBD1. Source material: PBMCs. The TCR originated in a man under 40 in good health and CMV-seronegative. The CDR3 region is CASSSPTGALNSPLHF. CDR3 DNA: TGTGCCAGCAGCTCCCCGACAGGGGCCCTTAATTCACCCCTCCACTTT. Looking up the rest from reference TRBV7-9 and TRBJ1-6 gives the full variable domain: DTGVSQNPRHKITKRGQNVTFRCDPISEHNRLYWYRQTLGQGPEFLTYFQNEAQLEKSRLLSDRFSAERPKGSFSTLEIQRTEQGDSAMYLCASSSPTGALNSPLHFGNGTRLTVT.